The TCR beta chain described here comes from a study of vaccination and CD4 T cells after COVID-19. Looking at the study overall: With a range of 35 to 161, the median interval from diagnosis to drawing post-COVID samples was roughly 91 days.

Comments on this clonotype: The antigen remains unidentified.

After removal of 2 bases from V and 4 bases from J, the junction contained 5 bases not matched to a gene. CDR1 SGHTA and CDR2 FQGTGA come from the germline V gene. This CDR3 contains 16 residues. An Oncomine TCR Beta short-read assay was used to sequence the DNA from cultured CD4+ T cells. Each CDR3 protein is one row after TCRdb ran MiXCR on the PCR reads. The table has 15,000 to 20,000 distinct CDR3 sequences, roughly 66% seen once. Overall study results and limits: Median SARS-CoV-2-reactive clonotypes rose from 21 to 38, not significantly.

The treatment denotes: approximately nine-day PBMC culture with coronavirus spike peptide pools or control peptides (ViraFEST assay). For ViraFEST, peptide pools expanded antigen-specific T cells, after which the TCRs were sequenced. Per-well cultures of around 2 million PBMCs received around 10 IU/ml IL-2 and about 10 ug/ml peptide pools. This chain connects TRBV7-3 to TRBJ2-3; 11 positions agree with TRBD1. This receptor was taken from a human donor who had recovered from COVID-19. Sequencing was carried out using CD4+ T cells from blood, cultured in vitro. The CDR3 loop reads CASSLLGTGGADTQYF. CDR3 coding DNA: TGTGCCAGCAGCTTATTAGGGACAGGGGGAGCAGATACGCAGTATTTT.